This note documents a single T cell receptor beta chain sequence. Its antigen is still unknown. Base qualities are not recorded, but no much larger clone differs from it by a single base. Counted from cysteine to phenylalanine, this CDR3 has 15 amino acids. CDR3 DNA is the only sequence kept; it has 45 bases, read in frame from the first base. Sequences MNHEY (CDR1) and SVGAGI (CDR2) are obtained from the germline V gene. From V the trimming removes 2 bases and from J it removes 2 bases, while the gene matches leave 6 bases of the junction unaccounted for. This sample was included in a study of cytomegalovirus exposure and HLA in healthy donors (dated 2017 in TCRdb). The study in broad terms: An earlier analysis of approximately 640 of the donors reported 250 to 350 Gb of sequence data and around 110 million unique TCR beta sequences from roughly 180 million T cells. An early release that covered several hundred HLA-typed donors contained about 300 gigabases of sequencing data and some 87 million unique TCR sequences. Among the roughly 410 genotyped donors, more than 70% belonged to the genetic ancestry cluster associated with self-reported Caucasian donors. The study was designed to test whether signatures of past pathogen exposure could be identified by cataloging public T cell receptors. The study profiled the T cell repertoires of hundreds of subjects by immunosequencing and related them to cytomegalovirus serostatus. In addition to the first cohort of around 670 subjects, a separate validation cohort of approximately 120 different subjects was used. High-throughput TCR immunosequencing, statistical association of individual TCRs with disease status, and machine learning were combined to predict cytomegalovirus infection status. In a later analysis, previously published TCR beta repertoires from more than 500 donors were re-analyzed and high-resolution HLA genotyping was added so that TCR occurrence patterns could be studied. The later analysis used no new phenotypic data to find candidate immune exposures, relying instead on TCR beta sequences and their occurrence across donors. An earlier analysis of 587 of the donors used high-throughput TCR beta sequencing to judge whether each TCR beta V gene segment behaved as functional or pseudogenic. Alongside the repertoire data, information on donor age, sex, ethnicity and CMV serostatus was compiled. A later genetic analysis used genome-wide SNP genotypes for about 65% of the roughly 700 donors, treating that subset as a discovery cohort. Every repertoire in the discovery cohort had been generated on one and the same sequencing platform. HLA typing included class I and class II loci at four-digit resolution. Typing coverage varied by locus: roughly 629-630 donors for A, B, C, DRB1 and DQB1; around 560 for DQA1; approximately 610 for DPA1; under 490 for DPB1. Because of strong linkage in the cohort, five DR-DQ haplotypes were treated as single units for association and clustering. Among 350 to 400 genotyped donors of the cohort, an average of approximately 240,000 unique TCR beta nucleotide sequences were sequenced per donor, roughly 20% of them non-productive.

Results and caveats for the whole study, not just this receptor: A cluster of highly shared sequence variants was judged likely to represent a technical artifact of the sequencing pipeline. Presence/absence analyses assumed roughly uniform sequencing depth across donors, an assumption that may not hold. Broadly in line with IMGT annotations, most TCR beta V segments showed up in productive rearrangements about 90% or about 30% of the time in an earlier analysis of several hundred of the donors. Correlated functional status among segregating V segments might reflect linkage disequilibrium, but an unknown experimental factor could not be ruled out. About 15 rarely observed V segments, including chromosome 9 orphons, were excluded from the earlier analysis of about 600 of the donors because counts were too low. Some IMGT-functional V segments, including TRBV6-2 and TRBV6-3, could not be told apart with the 87-base-pair reads, so those segments were excluded. A later genetic analysis reported fewer N-insertions in productive TCRs among donors in an Asian-associated ancestry cluster than the approximately 670-donor mean. Assigning TCR associations to individual alleles was difficult when HLA alleles, especially DR and DQ, strongly co-occurred. In a later analysis, several top co-occurrence clusters were reported to appear linked to parvovirus B19, influenza, CMV and Epstein-Barr virus. Most TCR sequences were observed very rarely across donors, whereas some public TCRs were present in many individuals. In a later analysis, the rate of TCR association differed among HLA loci, with DRB1 alleles having the most associated TCRs and HLA-C alleles having the fewest. The study listed 164 TCR beta chains as associated with cytomegalovirus. A further reported finding was that TCR beta sequences accurately predicted the HLA-A and HLA-B alleles for most subjects in the first cohort. Three of the identified cytomegalovirus-associated TCR beta chains were confirmed in vitro to be specific for cytomegalovirus antigens. A later analysis found that most CMV-associated TCR beta chains appeared HLA-restricted, with HLA associations seemingly driven largely by CMV exposure. In a later analysis, some 18,000 TCR beta sequences were associated with specific HLA alleles at a false discovery rate of 0.05. An association between a missense DCLRE1C variant and V-gene and J-gene trimming of TCR beta chains was found in a later genetic analysis and replicated in an independent cohort. In a later analysis, HLA-associated TCR beta chains were found to be more clonally expanded and to have lower generation probabilities than equally common non-associated chains. This cohort had only TCR beta chains sequenced, and the lack of alpha or paired-chain data limited which features could be detected. CMV serostatus was the only immune exposure information available for the cohort. The authors suggested that the approach could potentially be generalized to other disease states and immunological phenotypes. The classifier was reported to diagnose cytomegalovirus status with high specificity and sensitivity in both the original and validation cohorts. Because HLA typing was unavailable for some donors at each locus, only the typed subset was used in association tests.

The cohort was made up of 666 healthy bone marrow donors. At the time of sampling, every cohort member was nominally healthy, though immune exposures that went unrecorded were likely present. The donor was CMV seronegative and was included in the group of over 300 seronegative cohort members. Every donor gave a peripheral blood sample, and the peripheral blood mononuclear cells from that sample were used for TCR beta sequencing. Genomic DNA was extracted from the blood cell samples with the Qiagen DNeasy Blood Extraction Kit. Library creation used the immunoSEQ multiplex PCR assay. For the multiplex PCR, a mixture combining 60 forward primers for TCR Vbeta segments and 13 reverse primers for TCR Jbeta segments was used. The CDR3 region of rearranged TCR beta genes was amplified from genomic DNA by a multiplex PCR assay. Amplified TCR beta libraries were sequenced as 87-base-pair reads on the Illumina HiSeq System. Per the authors' processing: A later analysis tallied 75 million to 95 million unique TCR beta chains across the roughly 610 repertoires, and about 12 million of those chains were shared by two or more donors. A nearest-neighbor algorithm error-corrected the raw reads and collapsed the reads into unique sequences, merging closely related sequences to remove PCR and sequencing errors. Alignment of CDR3 sequences to IMGT reference sequences was used to assign V, D and J gene segments. Each retained sequence needed at least a six-nucleotide match to both a V gene segment and a J gene segment. A rearrangement counted as productive if the CDR3 had no stop codons and remained in frame with V and J, and every other rearrangement counted as non-productive. CDR3 was defined by IMGT convention, running from the second conserved V-encoded cysteine to the conserved J-encoded phenylalanine. Sequences without an unambiguous match to a single V gene segment were excluded from the earlier analysis of over 500 of the donors. In an earlier analysis of approximately 590 of the donors, a V segment was called functional when productive rearrangements were above 56.7%, and segregating when the standard deviation between donors exceeded 5%. To diagnose cytomegalovirus status from the catalog of TCR beta chain sequences, a statistical classification framework was built. V and J gene assignment, in a later analysis, came from comparing TCR nucleotide sequences with IMGT/GENE-DB human TR gene sequences. In a later analysis, CDR3 sequences and most-parsimonious VDJ recombination scenarios were assigned using the TCRdist pipeline. In a later analysis, each TCR beta chain was defined by its CDR3 amino acid sequence together with its V-gene family, and reads lacking a unique V-gene family were excluded. In a later analysis, fewer than 650 highly shared, low-generation-probability nucleotide sequences were removed to address suspected cross-contamination and a sequencing artifact. For each public chain, a later analysis derived a clonal expansion index from normalized ranks of inferred template counts within each repertoire. In a later analysis, generation probabilities were computed using a VDJ recombination model fitted to out-of-frame rearrangements, and the results were checked against IGoR. In a later analysis, TCR-TCR, TCR-HLA and TCR-CMV co-occurrence was scored with hypergeometric tests, and a repertoire-size bias correction was applied to TCR pairs. In a later analysis, false discovery rates were estimated by permuting HLA or CMV assignments 20 times. In a later analysis, co-occurring TCRs were grouped using DBSCAN, and TCRdist sequence similarity was added for clustering within HLA-allele-positive subsets. Co-occurrence clustering excluded repertoires with fewer than 30,000 or more than 120,000 public chains, plus five with anomalous nucleotide sharing. Entries here come from immuneACCESS through TCRdb and include only in-frame sequences with V and J called. Some clones fail to appear in such tables; in the studies checked, an unresolved V gene covers under half of the shortfall, and the cause of the remainder is unknown. V and J calls plus clone size are reproduced from that table; the DNA served to infer D and trimming. The sample table records about 130,000 clones; around two thirds of these occur just once. 2.4% of the sample is held by the ten biggest clonotypes.

This chain is built from TRBV6-5 and TRBJ2-7, with 7 junctional bases fitting TRBD2. The material sequenced was PBMCs. This TCR came from a middle-aged woman in good health and CMV-seronegative. The sequenced DNA: TGTGCCAGCAGTTACCGGCGGGGGTCTCCCTACGAGCAGTACTTC. Its protein product is CASSYRRGSPYEQYF.